One sample yielded the 9 T cell receptor beta chains listed below, sequenced in a study of early T cells in non-severe SARS-CoV-2 infection. MiXCR, applied by TCRdb to the 5' RACE reads, yields one record per CDR3 protein. The sample shows about 64,000 distinct CDR3 sequences, around 12% of them seen only once. The sample in question was whole blood, obtained at baseline. The origin of the receptors is an adult who was a healthcare worker with PCR-confirmed SARS-CoV-2 infection or an uninfected control (not recorded which).

The J gene is TRBJ2-7, the V gene TRBV20-1; D unclear. Germline CDR1 is DFQATT and CDR2 is SNEGSKA (reference sequence). This CDR3 spans 16 amino acids. The V end lost 1 base, the J end lost 0 bases, and 16 bases lay between the germline ends. DNA of the CDR3: TGCAGTGCTAGAGGACCCAAGCCGGCGTTCTCCTACGAGCAGTACTTC. Protein: CSARGPKPAFSYEQYF.

The V and J genes are TRBV19 and TRBJ2-1; the D is unclear. The CDR3 spans 14 residues. V was pared by 5 bases and J by 5 bases, with 13 bases between. Germline CDR1 reads LNHDA; CDR2 reads SQIVND (reference sequence). This CDR3 is CASSPSVTNNEQFF. The DNA for the CDR3 is TGTGCCAGTAGTCCGAGCGTAACCAACAATGAGCAGTTCTTC.

The V gene is TRBV6-5, the J gene TRBJ2-7, with TRBD1 matching over 8 bases. The V gene's germline CDR1 is MNHEY and CDR2 SVGAGI. The CDR3 length is 18 residues. V lost 2 bases, J lost 3 bases, and 15 bases stayed unmatched. CDR3 protein: CASSYVGTGISYYYEQYF. In nucleotides, the CDR3 is TGTGCCAGCAGTTACGTAGGGACAGGTATATCGTACTACTACGAGCAGTACTTC.

This clonotype was seen more than once but under ten times. This chain uses TRBV7-2 with TRBJ2-3; the D is unclear. V gave up 4 bases and J gave up 1 base, with 12 bases separating them. Germline V lookup: CDR1 SGHTA, CDR2 FQGNSA. There are 15 residues in the CDR3. The CDR3 DNA reads as TGTGCCAGCAGCTCCCCCAGTTGGGGCACAGATACGCAGTATTTT. Residues: CASSSPSWGTDTQYF.

This clonotype was counted ten times or more. This chain connects TRBV7-2 to TRBJ2-3; tentatively, D is TRBD2 (6 bases). The CDR3 is 15 amino acids. Germline V gene data show CDR1 as SGHTA and CDR2 as FQGNSA. V lost 5 bases and J 4 bases, leaving 16 bases between the germline ends. CDR3 DNA sequence: TGTGCCAGCAGCGAGGGACTTCCGGGGGCAGATACGCAGTATTTT. Residues: CASSEGLPGADTQYF.

The CDR3 sequence: CSVTRGDEETQYF. Written as DNA, the CDR3 is TGCAGCGTTACGAGGGGGGATGAAGAGACCCAGTACTTC. V is TRBV29-1 and J is TRBJ2-5; D is possibly TRBD1 or TRBD2 (6 bases each). Per the germline V gene, CDR1 is SQVTM and CDR2 is ANQGSEA. The CDR3 runs to 13 residues. V was trimmed by 5 bases and J by 3 bases, leaving 13 bases between them.

The CDR3 region has the DNA TGTGCCAGCAGCTTAGACCGACAGTCAGAGACCCAGTACTTC. Protein sequence: CASSLDRQSETQYF. The gene calls are TRBV7-2 and TRBJ2-5, with D possibly being TRBD1 (5 bases). Per germline, CDR1 SGHTA and CDR2 FQGNSA. The CDR3 runs 14 residues. V shed 1 base and J shed 4 bases, with 10 bases lying between them.

The chain employs TRBV2 and TRBJ2-2; 8 bases are shared with TRBD2. The germline V gene has CDR1 SNHLY and CDR2 FYNNEI. V dropped 4 bases and J dropped 5; count of bases not matched to a gene: 3. The CDR3 sequence is 14 residues long. CDR3 protein: CASSGGGRTGELFF. CDR3 nucleotide sequence: TGTGCCAGCAGTGGAGGCGGGAGGACCGGGGAGCTGTTTTTT.

V usage is TRBV7-9 and J usage is TRBJ1-1, with D tentatively TRBD1 (5 bases). Looked up from germline, CDR1 is SEHNR and CDR2 is FQNEAQ (reference sequence). The CDR3 consists of 12 residues. V lost 1 base to trimming and J lost 10 bases, with 10 bases between them. The CDR3 protein is CASSLGGKGAFF. DNA of the CDR3: TGTGCCAGCAGCTTAGGGGGGAAAGGAGCTTTCTTT.